The source of this T cell receptor beta chain is a study of tumor-infiltrating lymphocytes in localized non-small cell lung cancer. Whole-study context: Each patient gave resected tumor and non-adjacent uninvolved lung tissue.

Sequencing used immunoSEQ multiplex PCR; TCRdb keeps in-frame clones, though not all of them. The sample records about 12,000 clones, approximately 85% being singletons. J gave up 3 bases and V 4 bases, and 9 bases lay outside the gene matches. This CDR3 spans 15 amino acids. CDR1 is SGHRS, CDR2 YFSETQ, per germline. Sequencing input: uninvolved lung tissue not adjacent to the tumor. The TCR comes from a human donor with non-small cell lung cancer. V gene TRBV5-1 combines with J gene TRBJ1-1, with TRBD1 identical over 7 bases. The CDR3 here is CASSPRGGGDTEAFF. For the CDR3, the DNA is TGCGCCAGCAGCCCCCGAGGAGGGGGCGACACTGAAGCTTTCTTT.